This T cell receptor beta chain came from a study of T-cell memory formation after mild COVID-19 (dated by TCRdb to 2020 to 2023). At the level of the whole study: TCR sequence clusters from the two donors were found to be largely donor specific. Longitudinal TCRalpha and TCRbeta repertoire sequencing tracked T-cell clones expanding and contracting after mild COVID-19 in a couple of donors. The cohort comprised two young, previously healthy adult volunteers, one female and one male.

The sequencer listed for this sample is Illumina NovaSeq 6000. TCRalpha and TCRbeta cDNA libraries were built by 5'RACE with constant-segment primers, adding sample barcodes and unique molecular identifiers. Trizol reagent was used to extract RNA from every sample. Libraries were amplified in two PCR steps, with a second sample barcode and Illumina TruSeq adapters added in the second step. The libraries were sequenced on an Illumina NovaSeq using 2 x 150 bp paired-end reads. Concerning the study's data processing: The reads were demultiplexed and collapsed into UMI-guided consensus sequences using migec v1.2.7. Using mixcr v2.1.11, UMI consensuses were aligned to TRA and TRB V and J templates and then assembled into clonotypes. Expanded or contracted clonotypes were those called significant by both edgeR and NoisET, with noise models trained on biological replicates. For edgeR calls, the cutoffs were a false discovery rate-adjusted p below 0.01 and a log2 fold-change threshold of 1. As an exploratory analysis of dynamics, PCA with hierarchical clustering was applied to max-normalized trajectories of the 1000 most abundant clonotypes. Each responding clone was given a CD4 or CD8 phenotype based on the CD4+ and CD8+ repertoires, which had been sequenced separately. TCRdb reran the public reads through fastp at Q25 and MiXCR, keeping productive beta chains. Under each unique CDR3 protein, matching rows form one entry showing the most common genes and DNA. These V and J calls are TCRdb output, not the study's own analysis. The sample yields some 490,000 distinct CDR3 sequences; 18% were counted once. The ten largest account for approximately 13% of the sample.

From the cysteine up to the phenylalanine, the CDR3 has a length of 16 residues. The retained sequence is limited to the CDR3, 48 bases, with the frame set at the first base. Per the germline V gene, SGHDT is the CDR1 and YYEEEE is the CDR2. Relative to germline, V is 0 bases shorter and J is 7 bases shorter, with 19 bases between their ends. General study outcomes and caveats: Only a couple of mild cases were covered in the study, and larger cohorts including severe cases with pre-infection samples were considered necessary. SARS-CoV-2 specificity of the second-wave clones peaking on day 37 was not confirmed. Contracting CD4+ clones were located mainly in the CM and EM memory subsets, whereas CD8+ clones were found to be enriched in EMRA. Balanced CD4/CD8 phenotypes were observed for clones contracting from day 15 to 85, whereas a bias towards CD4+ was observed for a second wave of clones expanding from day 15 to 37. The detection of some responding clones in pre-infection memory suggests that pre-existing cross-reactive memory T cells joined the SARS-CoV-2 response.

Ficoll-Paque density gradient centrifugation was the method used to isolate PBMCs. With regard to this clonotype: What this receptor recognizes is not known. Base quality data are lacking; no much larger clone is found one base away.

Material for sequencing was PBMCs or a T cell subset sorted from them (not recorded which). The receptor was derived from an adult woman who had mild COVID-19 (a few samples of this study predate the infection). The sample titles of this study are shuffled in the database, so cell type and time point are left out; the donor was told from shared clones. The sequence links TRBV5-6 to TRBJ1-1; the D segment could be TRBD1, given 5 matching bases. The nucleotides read TGTGCCAGCAGCTTGGTATGGGGCGGGGGAAGTGATGAAGCTTTCTTT. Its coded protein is CASSLVWGGGSDEAFF. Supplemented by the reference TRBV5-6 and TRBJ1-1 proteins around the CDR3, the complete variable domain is DAGVTQSPTHLIKTRGQQVTLRCSPKSGHDTVSWYQQALGQGPQFIFQYYEEEERQRGNFPDRFSGHQFPNYSSELNVNALLLGDSALYLCASSLVWGGGSDEAFFGQGTRLTVV.